The clone carrying this TCR beta chain has a count of ten or more. No antigen is known for it. The repertoire was sequenced with immunoSEQ multiplex PCR; TCRdb's copy has only in-frame clones and lacks some. This sample has 950,000 to 1,300,000 clones, with 65% to 75% found just once. The source of the sample is a study of shared clonotypes between healthy human individuals. The germline V gene encodes CDR1 SQVTM and CDR2 ANQGSEA. The V end was cut by 7 bases, the J end by 6 bases, with 18 bases between. The CDR3 has 13 residues. Study conclusions and caveats: It was the non-shared clonotypes that had lower generation probabilities than clonotypes shared by all four donors. Though the depth was large, rarefaction showed that sorted-subset sequencing was incomplete.

The TCR originated in a man between 18 and 35 years old in good health. J is TRBJ1-2 and V is TRBV29-1; D remains unclear. Sequenced input: memory CD4+ T cells sorted from blood. The subset: CD45RA-negative fraction. The CDR3 DNA reads as TGCAGCGCCCCCAGCACTCATGGGCATGGCTACACCTTC. Amino acids: CSAPSTHGHGYTF. Filled out from reference TRBV29-1 and TRBJ1-2, the complete variable domain reads SAVISQKPSRDICQRGTSLTIQCQVDSQVTMMFWYRQQPGQSLTLIATANQGSEATYESGFVIDKFPISRPNLTFSTLTVSNMSPEDSSIYLCSAPSTHGHGYTFGSGTRLTVV.